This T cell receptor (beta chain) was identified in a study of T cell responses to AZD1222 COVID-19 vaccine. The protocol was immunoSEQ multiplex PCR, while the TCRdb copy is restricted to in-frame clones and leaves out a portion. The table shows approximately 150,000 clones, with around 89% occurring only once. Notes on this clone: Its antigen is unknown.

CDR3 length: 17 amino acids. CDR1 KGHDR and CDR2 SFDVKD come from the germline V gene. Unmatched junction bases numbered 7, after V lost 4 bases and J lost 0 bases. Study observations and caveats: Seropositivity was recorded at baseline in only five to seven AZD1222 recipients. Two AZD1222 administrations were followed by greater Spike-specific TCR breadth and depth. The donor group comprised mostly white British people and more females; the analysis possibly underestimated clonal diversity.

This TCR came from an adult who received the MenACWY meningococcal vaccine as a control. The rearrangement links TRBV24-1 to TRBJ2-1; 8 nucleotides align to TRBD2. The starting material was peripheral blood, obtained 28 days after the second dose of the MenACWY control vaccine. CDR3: CATSDRTSGSSYNEQFF. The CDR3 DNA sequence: TGTGCCACCAGTGACCGAACTAGCGGAAGCTCCTACAATGAGCAGTTCTTC.